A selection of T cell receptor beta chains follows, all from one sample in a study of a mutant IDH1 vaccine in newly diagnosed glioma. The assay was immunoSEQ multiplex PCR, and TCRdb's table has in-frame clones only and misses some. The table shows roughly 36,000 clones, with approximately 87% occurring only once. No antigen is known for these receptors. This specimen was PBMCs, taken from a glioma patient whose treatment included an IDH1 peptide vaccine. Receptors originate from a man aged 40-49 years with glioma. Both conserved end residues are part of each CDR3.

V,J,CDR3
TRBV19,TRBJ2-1,CASSIMGTETGSYNEQFF
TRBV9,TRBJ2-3,CASSVGGRAVDTQYF
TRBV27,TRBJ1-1,CASRPRGPSGNTEAFF
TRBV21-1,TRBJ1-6,CASTPCEQGGPLHF
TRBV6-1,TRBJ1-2,CASAPRRDYGYTF
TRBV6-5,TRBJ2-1,CASSYLGYYNEQFF
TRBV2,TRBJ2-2,CASSITNKEVLFF
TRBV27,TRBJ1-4,CASSFSGFEKLFF
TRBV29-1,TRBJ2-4,CSVAAGRTGAASGAKNIQYF
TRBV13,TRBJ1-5,CASSLTGTGNQPQHF
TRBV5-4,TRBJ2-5,CASSFGGRGMETQYF
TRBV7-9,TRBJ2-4,CASSLAGGSNIQYF
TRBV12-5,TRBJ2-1,CASGLTGLSYNEQFF
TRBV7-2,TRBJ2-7,CASSAMGTGAAYEQYF
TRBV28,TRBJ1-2,CASSLGGQTYGYTF
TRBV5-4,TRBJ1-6,CASSLDRASNSPLHF
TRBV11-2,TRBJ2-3,CASSSPPQGSGTDTQYF
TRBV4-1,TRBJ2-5,CASSPPTGTPAETQYF
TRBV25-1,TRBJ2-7,CASSEVSRAGEQYF
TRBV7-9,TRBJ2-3,CASSLASGAGDTQYF
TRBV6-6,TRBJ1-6,CASSPQAGNSPLHF
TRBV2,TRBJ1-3,CASSERGNTIYF
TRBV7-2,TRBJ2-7,CASSLDRGRTYEQYF
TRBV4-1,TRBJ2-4,CASSQDLGNIQYF
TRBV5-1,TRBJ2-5,CASSITGGEETQYF
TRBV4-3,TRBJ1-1,CASSQMRTVNTEAFF
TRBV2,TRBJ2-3,CASTRTEFTDTQYF
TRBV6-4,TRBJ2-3,CASSDVASGGTDTQYF
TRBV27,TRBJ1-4,CASSPRGTGNEKLFF
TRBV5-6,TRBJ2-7,CASSWDPRTYEQYF
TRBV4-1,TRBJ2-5,CASSQVPSGGRGETQYF
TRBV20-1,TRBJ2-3,CSAAGTDTQYF
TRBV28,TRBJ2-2,CASSPGQGVSTGELFF
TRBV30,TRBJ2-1,CAWSLGFDNEQFF
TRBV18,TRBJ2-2,CASSPGDRAGELFF
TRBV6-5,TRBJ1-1,CASRGGTEAFF
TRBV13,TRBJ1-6,CASGARGNSPLHF
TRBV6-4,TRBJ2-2,CASSDNANGELFF
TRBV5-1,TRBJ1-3,CASSVTPSGSSGNTIYF
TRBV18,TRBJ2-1,CASSPPFVWGEDRTFF
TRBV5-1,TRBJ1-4,CASSLQGLLDEKLFF
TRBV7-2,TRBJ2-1,CASSRSLAASSYNEQFF
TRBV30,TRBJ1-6,CAWGRDRNNSPLHF
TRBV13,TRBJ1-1,CASSPWTSMNTEAFF
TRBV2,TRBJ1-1,CASSRLSEAFF
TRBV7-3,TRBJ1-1,CASSLFGRTEAFF
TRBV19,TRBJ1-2,CASSANSANYGYTF
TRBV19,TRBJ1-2,CASSTPTGGHGYTF
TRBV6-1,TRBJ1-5,CASSSRRDNQPQHF
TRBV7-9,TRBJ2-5,CASSLVGGGVQETQYF
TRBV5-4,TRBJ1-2,CASSGTGVIRGYTF
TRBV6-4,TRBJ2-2,CASSVSPTGELFF
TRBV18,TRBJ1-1,CASSSTGVGEAFF
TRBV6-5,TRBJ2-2,CASRLGGNTGELFF